These T cell receptor beta chains were read from a single sample in a study of T cells after yellow fever vaccination. TCRdb re-analysed the 5' RACE reads in MiXCR, keeping a single row per CDR3 protein. The sample consists of 230,000 or so distinct CDR3 sequences, approximately 6.7% of them appearing once. This specimen consisted of CD4+ T cells sorted from PBMCs, obtained on the day of the yellow fever booster vaccination. These receptors came from a man under 40 who received the YFV17D yellow fever vaccine. Each CDR3 is given with its conserved first and last residue. D genes are given only for firm matches. Not every row has a clone size; where given, it reads once, few, many or a size class.

TRBD2,TRBV5-1,few,TRBJ2-4,TGCGCCAGCAGCTTCTCCCTAGCGGGAGCTAGAAACATTCAGTACTTC,CASSFSLAGARNIQYF
-,TRBV7-8,-,TRBJ2-3,TGTGCCAGCAGCCCGGTTCAAGCGGTAGATACGCAGTATTTT,CASSPVQAVDTQYF
-,TRBV3-1,many,TRBJ1-4,TGTGCCAGCAGCCCCTGGTTCGGGAAGAATGAAAAACTGTTTTTT,CASSPWFGKNEKLFF
-,TRBV5-1,many,TRBJ2-2,TGCGCCAGCAGCTTTAGCGCACCAACTAAGAACACCGGGGAGCTGTTTTTT,CASSFSAPTKNTGELFF
-,TRBV12-3/TRBV12-4,many,TRBJ2-2,TGTGCCAGCAGTCGGGCCGGGGAGCTGTTTTTT,CASSRAGELFF
-,TRBV2,-,TRBJ1-2,TGTGCCAGCAGTGAACCGGGGGTCTTGAACTATGGCTACACCTTC,CASSEPGVLNYGYTF
-,TRBV7-2,few,TRBJ2-5,TGTGCCAGCAGCCATGGGATTAAGACCCAGTACTTC,CASSHGIKTQYF
-,TRBV3-1,-,TRBJ1-5,TGTGCCAGCAGCCAAGAAAAGAGGGGGCCCCAGCATTTT,CASSQEKRGPQHF
-,TRBV5-1,many,TRBJ2-2,TGCGCCAGCAGCTTGCCGTCAGGGAACACCGGGGAGCTGTTTTTT,CASSLPSGNTGELFF
-,TRBV12-3/TRBV12-4,few,TRBJ2-7,TGTGCCAGCAGTTTACAGGGGTTAGGCTACGAGCAGTACTTC,CASSLQGLGYEQYF
-,TRBV18,many,TRBJ2-1,TGTGCCAGCTCCCCTGGGGCGAGCTCCTACAATGAGCAGTTCTTC,CASSPGASSYNEQFF
-,TRBV12-3/TRBV12-4,many,TRBJ2-7,TGTGCCAGCAGTTTGCCCGGGAGTAGGAGCGAGCAGTACTTC,CASSLPGSRSEQYF
-,TRBV12-3/TRBV12-4,many,TRBJ2-7,TGTGCCAGCAGTTACGGGGACGAGCAGTACTTC,CASSYGDEQYF
-,TRBV10-1,-,TRBJ2-3,TGCGCCAGCAGTGGTACGGTTAGAGGCCGCGGCACAGATACGCAGTATTTT,CASSGTVRGRGTDTQYF
-,TRBV5-1,many,TRBJ2-3,TGCGCCAGCAGCGGCAGCCAAACAGATACGCAGTATTTT,CASSGSQTDTQYF
TRBD2,TRBV5-1,few,TRBJ2-1,TGCGCCAGCAGATCCGGACTAGCGGGAGTGAGTGAGCAGTTCTTC,CASRSGLAGVSEQFF
-,TRBV12-3/TRBV12-4,many,TRBJ2-3,TGTGCCAGCAGTTTAGGCAGGGGTATCACAGATACGCAGTATTTT,CASSLGRGITDTQYF
TRBD2,TRBV4-3,-,TRBJ2-7,TGCGCCAGCAGCCAAGGCCCTAGCGGGAGCTATAGATACGAGCAGTACTTC,CASSQGPSGSYRYEQYF
TRBD2,TRBV20-1,-,TRBJ2-7,TGCAGTGCTAGACGGACTAGCGGGATATACGAGCAGTACTTC,CSARRTSGIYEQYF
-,TRBV10-3,many,TRBJ2-5,TGTGCCATCAGTGAGGGGACCAGGGGCCAGTACTTC,CAISEGTRGQYF
-,TRBV28,few,TRBJ1-2,TGTGCCAGCAGTTTATCAGGGACGGTGAACTATGGCTACACCTTC,CASSLSGTVNYGYTF
-,TRBV7-2,-,TRBJ2-7,TGTGCCAGCAGCCCCGACGGCTTCGAGCAGTACTTC,CASSPDGFEQYF
-,TRBV5-1,many,TRBJ1-1,TGCGCCAGCAGCTTGGAGGCAGACATGAACACTGAAGCTTTCTTT,CASSLEADMNTEAFF
-,TRBV28,-,TRBJ1-1,TGTGTAACAACCTCACCCGGGGGCTTGGCTTTCTTT,CVTTSPGGLAFF
-,TRBV3-1,once,TRBJ2-2,TGTGCCAGCAGCCTATGGGACGGGGACACCGGGGAGCTGTTTTTT,CASSLWDGDTGELFF
TRBD1,TRBV5-8,-,TRBJ2-2,TGTGCCAGCACCCCGGGACAGGGGGCGGCCGGGGAGCTGTTTTTT,CASTPGQGAAGELFF
TRBD1,TRBV24-1,many,TRBJ2-1,TGTGCCACCTGCGCCGGGACAGGGGGATACAATGAGCAGTTCTTC,CATCAGTGGYNEQFF
-,TRBV6-2/TRBV6-3,many,TRBJ2-2,TGTGCCAGCAGTTACTCGGACGGGGTCCCTACCGGGGAGCTGTTTTTT,CASSYSDGVPTGELFF
-,TRBV7-6,-,TRBJ1-4,TGTGCCAGCAGCTCTGGGTGGCACCCCCCCTTCCCATCACCGGGACTGTTTTTT,CASSSGWHPPFPSPGLFF
-,TRBV18,-,TRBJ2-7,TGTGCCAACTCACCACCGAGCAGGGTCGAGCAGTACTTC,CANSPPSRVEQYF
-,TRBV7-2,-,TRBJ2-2,TGTGCCAGCAGCGCCAAAGTTGTCACCGGGGAGCTGTTTTTT,CASSAKVVTGELFF
TRBD2,TRBV9,-,TRBJ2-5,TGTGCCAGCAGCGTATCGGGCGGGAGCTTGGAGACCCAGTACTTC,CASSVSGGSLETQYF
TRBD2,TRBV20-1,many,TRBJ2-5,TGCAGTGCTTCTAAACTAGCGGGCCGCGGGGAGACCCAGTACTTC,CSASKLAGRGETQYF
-,TRBV15,-,TRBJ2-5,TGTGCCACCAGCAGATCCCTCGGACTACAAGAGACCCAGTACTTC,CATSRSLGLQETQYF
TRBD2,TRBV27,many,TRBJ2-7,TGTGCCAGCAGTTTCCCGGGGACTAGGCAGTACTTC,CASSFPGTRQYF
-,TRBV20-1,-,TRBJ2-3,TGCAGTGCCAAGCCCGGAATGACTATCGGGGTGGGAGATACGCAGTATTTT,CSAKPGMTIGVGDTQYF
TRBD1,TRBV25-1,-,TRBJ2-7,TGTGCCAGCAGTGAACCGGGACAGAGAACCTACGAGCAGTACTTC,CASSEPGQRTYEQYF
TRBD2,TRBV7-3,many,TRBJ2-5,TGTGCCAGCAGCTGGGGGAGCGGGAGACAAGAGACCCAGTACTTC,CASSWGSGRQETQYF
TRBD1,TRBV29-1,-,TRBJ2-7,TGCAGCTTCGGACAGGGGGACGAGCAGTACTTC,CSFGQGDEQYF
-,TRBV12-3/TRBV12-4,-,TRBJ2-7,TGTGCCAGCAGTTTGAAGGTCGACGAGCAGTACTTC,CASSLKVDEQYF
-,TRBV29-1,-,TRBJ2-5,TGCAGCGTTGGAGAATACCAAGAGACCCAGTACTTC,CSVGEYQETQYF
-,TRBV30,-,TRBJ1-5,TGTGCCTGGAGTGCCCGAATCCTAAATCAACCCCAGCATTTT,CAWSARILNQPQHF
-,TRBV4-3,many,TRBJ2-5,TGCGCCAGCAGCCACGCGGGGCTCGCAGAGACCCAGTACTTC,CASSHAGLAETQYF
-,TRBV20-1,once,TRBJ2-7,TGCAGTGCCGACTCCGTTGACCCCTACGAGCAGTACTTC,CSADSVDPYEQYF
TRBD1,TRBV7-2,many,TRBJ1-2,TGTGCCAGCAGCTTAGGGGACAGGGGGCTCTATGGCTACACCTTC,CASSLGDRGLYGYTF
TRBD1,TRBV4-3,many,TRBJ2-2,TGCGCCAGCAGCACCAGGACAGGGGGCACCGGGGAGCTGTTTTTT,CASSTRTGGTGELFF
-,TRBV10-3,-,TRBJ2-5,TGTGCCATCAGCCAGCGGGACCAAGAGACCCAGTACTTC,CAISQRDQETQYF
TRBD1,TRBV29-1,few,TRBJ1-2,TGCAGCGTGGGGGACAGCTCCAAGGGCTACACCTTC,CSVGDSSKGYTF
-,TRBV12-3/TRBV12-4,few,TRBJ1-5,TGTGCCAGCAGTTTGAACATTTTAAATCAGCCCCAGCATTTT,CASSLNILNQPQHF
-,TRBV28,few,TRBJ1-5,TGTGCCAGCAGTTGGGGAAGGAAACAGCCCCAGCATTTT,CASSWGRKQPQHF
TRBD2,TRBV30,-,TRBJ2-3,TGTGCCTGGAGAGCGGGACTAGCGGTAGGAGATACGCAGTATTTT,CAWRAGLAVGDTQYF
TRBD2,TRBV20-1,-,TRBJ2-5,TGCAGTGCTAGAGATTCCGGGCGGGGGAAAGAGACCCAGTACTTC,CSARDSGRGKETQYF
-,TRBV12-3/TRBV12-4,many,TRBJ1-2,TGTGCCAGCAGTAGTAGACGACTAGCTAACTATGGCTACACCTTC,CASSSRRLANYGYTF
TRBD2,TRBV7-2,-,TRBJ2-2,TGTGCCAGCAGCTTAGGGGGACTAGCGGGAGTAGTCGGGGAGCTGTTTTTT,CASSLGGLAGVVGELFF